This T cell receptor (beta chain) was recorded in a study of cytomegalovirus exposure and HLA in healthy donors. With respect to this clone: The antigen is not known.

Germline loops: CDR1 SGHTA, CDR2 FQGNSA. Losses at the gene ends were 1 base for V and 1 base for J; bases not matched to a gene: 3. CDR3 size: 15 residues. Primers for the PCR totalled 60 Vbeta and 13 Jbeta. Assay used: immunoSEQ multiplex PCR; TCRdb lists only in-frame clones, some missing. The sample lists about 200,000 clones; 79% were seen once. Findings and limits, study-wide: The number of N-insertions in an Asian-associated ancestry cluster was reportedly below the approximately 600-donor mean in a later analysis. Analysis performed later showed TCR beta chains linked to HLA being more clonally expanded than equally common others. Roughly uniform depth of sequencing across donors was assumed in presence/absence analyses. Analysis was carried out at a later point, and it linked a missense DCLRE1C variant to TCR beta V- and J-gene trimming.

This chain joins TRBV7-2 and TRBJ2-5; 7 positions agree with TRBD2. Sequencing input: PBMCs. This receptor was obtained from a girl aged 10 to 17 in good health and CMV-seropositive. The CDR3 DNA follows: TGTGCCAGCAGCTTAGTGTGGACTAGCCAAGAGACCCAGTACTTC. Translated, it gives CASSLVWTSQETQYF.